A single sample gave rise to the 4 T cell receptor beta chains below, sequenced in a study of blood T cells in healthy people across ages. The use of a sample-barcoded 5' primer and a J-beta primer mix characterized a second PCR of about 7 to 12 cycles. TCRdb used MiXCR to reprocess the 5' RACE reads, holding one entry per CDR3 protein. The sample has around 1.7 million distinct CDR3 sequences; roughly 27% are singletons. The sample was blood. The origin of the receptors is a woman aged 25 to 39 in good health.

Notes on this clonotype: A single base separates this from a much larger clone, so it may be a read error. The V gene is TRBV12-3 or TRBV12-4, the J gene TRBJ2-1, with D maybe TRBD2 (6 bases). CDR3 length equals 12 residues. As DNA, the CDR3 is TGTGCCAGCAGTTTACTAGCGAGGGAGCACTTCTTC. Translated, it gives CASSLLAREHFF.

The V and J genes are TRBV18 and TRBJ1-5; D remains ambiguous. CDR3 length equals 15 residues. V was pared by 4 bases and J by 0 bases, with 10 bases between. CDR1 is KGHSH, CDR2 LQKENI, per germline. In DNA form, the CDR3 reads TGTGCCAGCTCACACGACGGAAATAGCAATCAGCCCCAGCATTTT. Protein sequence: CASSHDGNSNQPQHF.

This clonotype came up once. This chain connects TRBV7-2 to TRBJ2-7, with D tentatively TRBD1 or TRBD2 (5 bases each). V was pared by 4 bases and J by 0 bases, with 16 bases between. The CDR3 is 16 amino acids. From germline, CDR1 is SGHTA and CDR2 FQGNSA. CDR3 in amino acids: CASSWDLVGSSYEQYF. The CDR3 DNA is TGTGCCAGCAGCTGGGACCTCGTGGGGAGCTCCTACGAGCAGTACTTC.

This clonotype has a count of ten or more. The V gene is TRBV3-1, the J gene TRBJ2-5, with D uncertain. This CDR3 region has 14 residues. Germline values: CDR1 LGHDT, CDR2 YNNKEL (reference sequence). Trimming removed 1 base from V and 4 bases from J, with 10 bases in between. The CDR3 region is CASSQGGRRETQYF. Written as DNA, the CDR3 is TGTGCCAGCAGCCAAGGCGGAAGGCGAGAGACCCAGTACTTC.